This is a list of T cell receptor beta chains from one sample in a study of blood T cell repertoires in COVID-19. The assay was immunoSEQ multiplex PCR, and TCRdb's table has in-frame clones only and misses some. In the table there are 150,000 to 200,000 clones, about 89% of which are singletons. The sample was peripheral blood. These receptor sequences come from a man between 65 and 85 years old with acute or convalescent COVID-19. Each CDR3 is given with its conserved first and last residue. Fields, in order: D gene, clone size, CDR3 length, J gene, V gene, CDR3 protein, CDR3 DNA. D genes are given only for firm matches. The listing skips clone size in some rows; elsewhere it reads once, few, many or a size class.

NA NA 16 TRBJ2-5 TRBV7-9 CASSSGQGFHQETQYF TGTGCCAGCAGCTCAGGGCAGGGGTTCCACCAAGAGACCCAGTACTTC
TRBD1 NA 14 TRBJ2-7 TRBV5-4 CASSWGDRDHEQYF TGTGCCAGCAGCTGGGGGGACAGGGACCACGAGCAGTACTTC
TRBD2 NA 16 TRBJ2-2 TRBV2 CASSGGAGGRTGELFF TGTGCCAGCAGTGGGGGAGCGGGAGGGCGGACCGGGGAGCTGTTTTTT
TRBD2 NA 18 TRBJ2-1 TRBV4-2 CASSQELSWLAEYNEQFF TGTGCCAGCAGCCAAGAACTGTCCTGGCTAGCGGAGTACAATGAGCAGTTCTTC
NA once 14 TRBJ2-7 TRBV9 CASSPDFLSYEQYF TGTGCCAGCAGTCCGGACTTCCTCTCCTACGAGCAGTACTTC
TRBD1 NA 16 TRBJ1-5 TRBV4-3 CASSQDFGTGGSPQHF TGCGCCAGCAGCCAAGATTTCGGGACAGGGGGTTCTCCCCAGCATTTT
NA NA 14 TRBJ1-1 TRBV4-2 CASSPGLTNTEAFF TGTGCCAGCAGCCCCGGACTGACGAACACTGAAGCTTTCTTT
TRBD1 NA 15 TRBJ1-6 TRBV9 CASGTGAGGDSPLHF TGTGCCAGCGGGACAGGGGCCGGCGGGGATTCACCCCTCCACTTT
TRBD1 NA 16 TRBJ1-1 TRBV3-1/TRBV3-2 CASSQERQGAGTEAFF TGTGCCAGCAGCCAAGAAAGGCAGGGGGCAGGCACTGAAGCTTTCTTT
TRBD2 NA 15 TRBJ2-1 TRBV5-1 CASSQLAGSYNEQFF TGCGCCAGCAGCCAACTAGCGGGCTCCTACAATGAGCAGTTCTTC
NA few 12 TRBJ1-6 TRBV3-1/TRBV3-2 CASSQRGSPLHF TGTGCCAGCAGCCAAAGGGGTTCACCCCTCCACTTT
NA once 12 TRBJ2-5 TRBV2 CASTGLKETQYF TGTGCCAGCACGGGACTGAAAGAGACCCAGTACTTC
TRBD2 NA 17 TRBJ2-1 TRBV24-1 CATSDLVSASGGWKQFF TGTGCCACCAGTGATTTGGTCTCAGCTAGCGGGGGCTGGAAGCAGTTCTTC
NA once 13 TRBJ2-7 TRBV5-1 CASSSGNPGEQYF TGCGCCAGCAGCAGCGGTAATCCTGGGGAGCAGTACTTC
NA NA 16 TRBJ2-3 TRBV2 CASSARVGGSTDTQYF TGTGCCAGCAGCGCGAGGGTGGGGGGTAGCACAGATACGCAGTATTTT
TRBD1 NA 13 TRBJ2-7 TRBV14 CASSQGQGYEQYF TGTGCCAGCAGCCAAGGACAGGGCTACGAGCAGTACTTC
TRBD1 once 15 TRBJ2-5 TRBV2 CASHPVGTGEETQYF TGTGCCAGTCACCCGGTAGGGACAGGGGAAGAGACCCAGTACTTC
NA few 16 TRBJ1-1 TRBV5-6 CASSFLYGVGDSEAFF TGTGCCAGCAGCTTTCTTTACGGGGTCGGGGACTCTGAAGCTTTCTTT
TRBD2 NA 21 TRBJ2-4 TRBV5-1 CASSPGLPGLAGTLAKNIQYF TGCGCCAGCAGCCCGGGCCTTCCGGGACTAGCGGGGACTCTAGCCAAAAACATTCAGTACTTC
NA NA 12 TRBJ1-1 TRBV5-1 CASSNDYTEAFF TGCGCCAGCAGTAATGACTACACTGAAGCTTTCTTT
NA NA 15 TRBJ2-7 TRBV24-1 CATSDPLKAPGEQYF TGTGCCACCAGTGACCCCCTGAAAGCGCCGGGGGAGCAGTACTTC
NA NA 15 TRBJ2-7 TRBV6-2/TRBV6-3 CASSPSGTGTYEQYF TGTGCCAGCAGTCCCTCCGGGACTGGCACCTACGAGCAGTACTTC
NA NA 14 TRBJ1-2 TRBV9 CASSTLIAGYGYTF TGTGCCAGCAGCACACTAATAGCAGGGTATGGCTACACCTTC
TRBD2 NA 16 TRBJ2-1 TRBV24-1 CATSDLRLAAYNEQFF TGTGCCACCAGTGATTTGAGACTAGCGGCCTACAATGAGCAGTTCTTC
TRBD1 NA 18 TRBJ1-1 TRBV19 CASSPRGELPRGDTEAFF TGTGCCAGTAGTCCCAGGGGGGAGCTCCCCAGGGGGGACACTGAAGCTTTCTTT
TRBD1 NA 19 TRBJ2-3 TRBV7-6 CASSLVWNWDRRSTDTQYF TGTGCCAGCAGCTTAGTTTGGAACTGGGACAGGAGATCCACAGATACGCAGTATTTT
NA NA 15 TRBJ2-7 TRBV15 CATSRDLVSNYEQYF TGTGCCACCAGCAGAGATCTAGTCTCCAACTACGAGCAGTACTTC
TRBD1 NA 14 TRBJ1-1 TRBV5-1 CASSSTGADTEAFF TGCGCCAGCAGCTCGACAGGGGCGGACACTGAAGCTTTCTTT
NA NA 11 TRBJ2-1 TRBV7-9 CASSSGGEQFF TGTGCCAGCAGCTCAGGTGGGGAGCAGTTCTTC
TRBD2 NA 13 TRBJ2-5 TRBV18 CASSVREGETQYF TGTGCCAGCTCAGTTCGGGAGGGAGAGACCCAGTACTTC
NA NA 14 TRBJ1-2 TRBV19 CASSIQPGDRGYTF TGTGCCAGTAGTATTCAGCCCGGAGATCGGGGCTACACCTTC
NA once 13 TRBJ1-2 TRBV5-1 CASSSPEGNGYTF TGCGCCAGCAGCTCACCTGAGGGTAACGGCTACACCTTC
NA NA 13 TRBJ1-4 TRBV4-3 CASSQGLEEKLFF TGCGCCAGCAGCCAAGGTTTAGAGGAAAAACTGTTTTTT
NA NA 13 TRBJ2-2 TRBV9 CASSPQSTGELFF TGTGCCAGCAGCCCCCAATCCACCGGGGAGCTGTTTTTT
TRBD1 NA 15 TRBJ1-3 TRBV4-1 CASRVPGQAGNTIYF TGCGCCAGCAGAGTCCCGGGACAGGCTGGAAACACCATATATTTT
NA once 16 TRBJ1-1 TRBV4-1 CASSQDRRGGGTEAFF TGCGCCAGCAGCCAAGATCGCCGGGGCGGGGGTACTGAAGCTTTCTTT
NA NA 15 TRBJ1-2 TRBV9 CASSVDRPGNYGYTF TGTGCCAGCAGCGTAGACAGGCCAGGGAACTATGGCTACACCTTC
TRBD2 NA 13 TRBJ2-3 TRBV19 CASMVRGGDTQYF TGTGCCAGTATGGTGAGGGGAGGGGATACGCAGTATTTT
TRBD1 NA 16 TRBJ2-1 TRBV9 CASTPMGQSPINEQFF TGTGCCAGCACCCCCATGGGACAGTCCCCTATCAATGAGCAGTTCTTC
TRBD1 once 14 TRBJ2-7 TRBV12-5 CASGLGQGDSEQYF TGTGCTAGTGGTTTGGGACAGGGCGACAGCGAGCAGTACTTC
NA NA 15 TRBJ1-3 TRBV5-5 CASSEDFRSGNTIYF TGTGCCAGCAGCGAGGACTTTCGCTCTGGAAACACCATATATTTT
NA NA 17 TRBJ2-7 TRBV6-2/TRBV6-3 CASSYSISELYSYEQYF TGTGCCAGCAGTTACTCTATTTCGGAGCTCTACTCCTACGAGCAGTACTTC
NA NA 13 TRBJ2-1 TRBV18 CASSPSAYNEQFF TGTGCCAGCTCACCCTCAGCCTACAATGAGCAGTTCTTC
NA NA 11 TRBJ1-1 TRBV25-1 CASRGHDEAFF TGTGCCAGCAGGGGGCATGATGAAGCTTTCTTT
TRBD1 NA 16 TRBJ1-4 TRBV2 CASSPFIGQGLEKLFF TGTGCCAGCAGTCCTTTCATCGGACAGGGTTTGGAAAAACTGTTTTTT
TRBD1 NA 16 TRBJ1-1 TRBV27 CASSLEGTGTNTEAFF TGTGCCAGCAGTTTAGAAGGGACAGGAACGAACACTGAAGCTTTCTTT
NA NA 16 TRBJ1-3 TRBV7-8 CASSRDGLSGGNTIYF TGTGCCAGCAGTCGAGATGGGTTGTCAGGGGGAAACACCATATATTTT
NA NA 15 TRBJ2-1 TRBV5-4 CASSLGAGPYNEQFF TGTGCCAGCAGCTTGGGAGCTGGTCCCTACAATGAGCAGTTCTTC
NA few 11 TRBJ2-1 TRBV2 CASSDRFEQFF TGTGCCAGCAGTGACCGGTTTGAGCAGTTCTTC
TRBD1 NA 15 TRBJ2-7 TRBV4-3 CASSQSRQGWYEQYF TGCGCCAGCAGCCAAAGCCGACAGGGGTGGTACGAGCAGTACTTC
NA NA 14 TRBJ2-5 TRBV14 CASSQVTAQETQYF TGTGCCAGCAGCCAAGTTACAGCTCAAGAGACCCAGTACTTC